This is a list of T cell receptor beta chains from one sample in a study of chemoradiotherapy in HPV16-positive cancers. Assay: immunoSEQ multiplex PCR; the TCRdb copy retains only in-frame clones and omits some. Here the sample spans about 24,000 clones, about 90% being singletons. This material consisted of blood, taken from a patient who underwent chemoradiotherapy. These receptors were collected from a human donor with HPV-associated anogenital cancer. Both conserved end residues are part of each CDR3. Fields, in order: D gene, J gene, clone size, V gene, CDR3 protein, CDR3 DNA. D genes are given only for firm matches. Clone size, where shown, is once, few, many, or a class for clones that have expanded.

TRBD1 TRBJ1-5 . TRBV6-6 CASQGDSNQPQHF TGTGCCAGCCAGGGGGATAGCAATCAGCCCCAGCATTTT
TRBD2 TRBJ2-3 . TRBV18 CASSLRLADHLSTDTQYF TGTGCCAGCTCGCTCCGACTAGCGGACCACCTTAGCACAGATACGCAGTATTTT
. TRBJ2-7 . TRBV15 CATSRDRGRLPYEQYF TGTGCCACCAGCAGAGATAGGGGCCGGCTCCCCTACGAGCAGTACTTC
. TRBJ1-2 . TRBV18 CASSPPEGPGYGYTF TGTGCCAGCTCCCCTCCTGAGGGGCCTGGCTATGGCTACACCTTC
. TRBJ1-1 . TRBV27 CASSLSNWGDTEAFF TGTGCCAGCAGTTTATCGAACTGGGGGGACACTGAAGCTTTCTTT
. TRBJ1-6 . TRBV27 CASSSGPSGLQLSPLHF TGTGCCAGCAGTTCAGGACCCTCCGGGCTACAACTATCGCCCCTCCACTTT
. TRBJ1-1 . TRBV6-5 CASSYPGRHEAFF TGTGCCAGCAGTTACCCCGGACGGCATGAAGCTTTCTTT
. TRBJ1-4 . TRBV7-9 CASTGYRGEKLFF TGTGCCAGCACTGGGTACCGGGGTGAAAAACTGTTTTTT
TRBD2 TRBJ2-3 . TRBV7-9 CASSLAGGSTDTQYF TGTGCCAGCAGCTTAGCGGGGGGGAGCACAGATACGCAGTATTTT
. TRBJ2-7 . TRBV7-6 CASSSRGIGQYF TGTGCCAGCAGCTCAAGGGGGATCGGGCAGTACTTC
TRBD1 TRBJ1-2 once TRBV7-8 CASSLGGQGGLVGGYTF TGTGCCAGCAGCTTAGGGGGACAGGGGGGATTGGTAGGTGGCTACACCTTC